A selection of T cell receptor beta chains follows, all from one sample in a study of cytomegalovirus exposure and HLA in healthy donors. Assay: immunoSEQ multiplex PCR; the TCRdb copy retains only in-frame clones and omits some. In the table there are about 140,000 clones, more than 75% of which are singletons. Sequenced: PBMCs. These receptors all stem from a male donor in good health and CMV-seronegative. The CDR3 runs from the conserved cysteine through the conserved F or W. A D gene is named only where the DNA matches it firmly. Only some rows state a clone size, as once, few, many or a class for expanded clones.

clone size	V gene	J gene	D gene	CDR3 protein	CDR3 DNA
NA	TRBV23-1	TRBJ1-6	TRBD1	CATLDRGNSPLHF	TGCGCCACTTTGGACAGGGGGAATTCACCCCTCCACTTT
NA	TRBV5-1	TRBJ2-7	TRBD1	CASSLAGQGRLYEQYF	TGCGCCAGCAGCTTGGCCGGACAGGGAAGGCTCTACGAGCAGTACTTC
NA	TRBV18	TRBJ1-5	NA	CASSPGQGNQPQHF	TGTGCCAGCTCACCGGGGCAGGGCAATCAGCCCCAGCATTTT
few	TRBV29-1	TRBJ1-2	TRBD1	CSVRQGNYGYTF	TGCAGCGTTAGACAGGGAAACTATGGCTACACCTTC
NA	TRBV28	TRBJ2-3	TRBD1	CASSSYRGQGGNTQYF	TGTGCCAGCAGTTCCTACAGGGGGCAGGGGGGGAATACGCAGTATTTT
NA	TRBV4-3	TRBJ1-1	NA	CASSRANRIRESDTEAFF	TGCGCCAGCAGCCGCGCAAACCGGATCCGGGAATCCGACACTGAAGCTTTCTTT
NA	TRBV6-1	TRBJ2-1	NA	CASSEGRRLYNEQFF	TGTGCCAGCAGTGAAGGCCGGAGGTTATACAATGAGCAGTTCTTC
NA	TRBV10-1	TRBJ1-2	NA	CASSESRVDGYTF	TGCGCCAGCAGTGAGAGCAGGGTGGATGGCTACACCTTC
few	TRBV4-2	TRBJ2-7	NA	CASSLQGGVSYEQYF	TGTGCCAGCAGCCTGCAGGGGGGCGTTAGCTACGAGCAGTACTTC
NA	TRBV7-2	TRBJ1-2	NA	CASREGRNYGYTF	TGTGCCAGCAGGGAGGGCAGGAACTATGGCTACACCTTC
once	TRBV4-2	TRBJ1-1	TRBD1	CASSQGTGGYLNTEAFF	TGTGCCAGCAGCCAGGGGACAGGGGGCTATTTGAACACTGAAGCTTTCTTT
few	TRBV7-9	TRBJ2-7	NA	CASSPQYEQYF	TGTGCCAGCAGCCCCCAATACGAGCAGTACTTC
NA	TRBV4-3	TRBJ1-2	TRBD1	CASSQDRRGYTF	TGCGCCAGCAGCCAGGACAGGCGGGGCTACACCTTC
NA	TRBV4-3	TRBJ2-7	NA	CASSQKKDSGQYF	TGCGCCAGCAGCCAAAAAAAAGACTCGGGGCAGTACTTC
NA	TRBV5-6	TRBJ2-2	NA	CASSLLSSNTGELFF	TGTGCCAGCAGCTTGCTCTCGTCGAACACCGGGGAGCTGTTTTTT
NA	TRBV19	TRBJ2-4	TRBD1	CASSIETGVKNIQYF	TGTGCCAGTAGTATAGAAACAGGGGTTAAAAACATTCAGTACTTC
NA	TRBV7-2	TRBJ2-1	TRBD2	CASSPGPGGPWNEQFF	TGTGCCAGCAGCCCCGGTCCGGGGGGGCCATGGAATGAGCAGTTCTTC
few	TRBV4-3	TRBJ2-7	NA	CASSQSPATEDEQYF	TGCGCCAGCAGCCAAAGTCCGGCCACGGAGGACGAGCAGTACTTC
NA	TRBV6-1	TRBJ2-7	NA	CASPGESYEQYF	TGTGCCAGCCCGGGGGAGTCCTACGAGCAGTACTTC
NA	TRBV2	TRBJ1-6	NA	CATSAGVDSPLHF	TGTGCCACCTCGGCAGGGGTGGATTCACCCCTCCACTTT
NA	TRBV28	TRBJ1-2	NA	CASSSYTHGYTF	TGTGCCAGCAGTTCCTATACCCATGGCTACACCTTC
NA	TRBV5-1	TRBJ2-7	NA	CASSLQQTYEQYF	TGCGCCAGCAGCTTGCAACAGACCTACGAGCAGTACTTC
NA	TRBV5-8	TRBJ2-3	NA	CASSLSLVSEADTQYF	TGTGCCAGCAGCTTGTCGTTGGTGTCGGAGGCAGATACGCAGTATTTT
NA	TRBV4-2	TRBJ1-6	TRBD1	CASSTGKDNSPLHF	TGTGCCAGCTCGACAGGGAAAGATAATTCACCCCTCCACTTT
NA	TRBV28	TRBJ2-2	TRBD1	CASRRQGVGELFF	TGTGCCAGCAGGCGACAGGGGGTCGGGGAGCTGTTTTTT
NA	TRBV28	TRBJ2-7	NA	CASSLSGVSSYEQYF	TGTGCCAGCAGTTTATCCGGGGTGAGCTCCTACGAGCAGTACTTC
once	TRBV7-3	TRBJ1-1	TRBD1	CASRRDSNTEAFF	TGTGCCAGCAGACGGGACAGCAACACTGAAGCTTTCTTT
NA	TRBV7-2	TRBJ1-1	TRBD1	CASSLAGTALEAFF	TGTGCCAGCAGCTTAGCGGGGACAGCCCTTGAAGCTTTCTTT
NA	TRBV5-1	TRBJ1-2	NA	CASSFVGDYGYTF	TGCGCCAGCAGCTTCGTCGGGGACTATGGCTACACCTTC
NA	TRBV5-5	TRBJ1-2	NA	CASSLEGDGLFGYTF	TGTGCCAGCAGCTTGGAAGGGGACGGACTATTCGGCTACACCTTC
NA	TRBV4-2	TRBJ2-7	NA	CASSQGGADYEQYF	TGTGCCAGCAGCCAAGGGGGCGCAGATTACGAGCAGTACTTC
NA	TRBV9	TRBJ2-1	TRBD2	CASSVRGGGDYNEQFF	TGTGCCAGCAGCGTTAGAGGCGGGGGGGACTACAATGAGCAGTTCTTC
NA	TRBV6-1	TRBJ2-4	NA	CASSESGGAKNIQYF	TGTGCCAGCAGTGAATCAGGGGGGGCCAAAAACATTCAGTACTTC
NA	TRBV25-1	TRBJ1-1	TRBD1	CASRLTGKNTEAFF	TGTGCCAGCAGGTTGACAGGGAAGAACACTGAAGCTTTCTTT
NA	TRBV7-2	TRBJ1-1	NA	CASSPDRTNTEAFF	TGTGCCAGCAGCCCCGACAGGACGAACACTGAAGCTTTCTTT